The rows below give T cell receptor beta chains drawn from one sample of a study of control samples from healthy donors and cancer patients. The protocol was immunoSEQ multiplex PCR, while the TCRdb copy is restricted to in-frame clones and leaves out a portion. The table lists roughly 120,000 clones, 70% to 90% of them singletons, with roughly 43% in the top ten. Sequences were obtained from blood. All receptors derive from a man between 45 and 60 years old in good health. Both conserved end residues are part of each CDR3. A D gene is named only where the DNA matches it firmly. Clone size is stated in some rows and not others, as once, few, many or a class when expanded.

TRBJ1-2,TRBD1,TRBV7-6,once,TGTGCCAGCAGCGAAACAGGGGAAGCTAACTATGGCTACACCTTC,CASSETGEANYGYTF
TRBJ1-6,TRBD1,TRBV19,few,TGTGCCACCCAGGGGGCGCGTAATTCACCCCTCCACTTT,CATQGARNSPLHF
TRBJ2-7,-,TRBV7-2,-,TGTGCCAGCAGCGACAGACAGGGAGGCTACGAGCAGTACTTC,CASSDRQGGYEQYF
TRBJ1-4,TRBD1,TRBV18,-,TGTGCCAGCTCACAAGGGAGACAGGGGGCGAATGAAAAACTGTTTTTT,CASSQGRQGANEKLFF
TRBJ1-2,-,TRBV27,-,TGTGCCAGCAGTTTGCGGGGGATCTCTAACTATGGCTACACCTTC,CASSLRGISNYGYTF
TRBJ1-6,-,TRBV19,-,TGTGCCACTAGGGAGGACAGTCATAATTCACCCCTCCACTTT,CATREDSHNSPLHF
TRBJ1-4,-,TRBV6-1,-,TGTGCCAGCAGTGAACAGGGTAACCATGAAAAACTGTTTTTT,CASSEQGNHEKLFF
TRBJ1-1,-,TRBV5-5,-,TGTGCCAGCAGCTTAGGTGGGACACAGAACACTGAAGCTTTCTTT,CASSLGGTQNTEAFF
TRBJ2-7,-,TRBV20-1,-,TGCAGTGCTAGTGACAGCTCCTACGAGCAGTACTTC,CSASDSSYEQYF
TRBJ2-5,TRBD1,TRBV2,few,TGTGCCAGCAGTCACGACAGGGGGCGACGCCGGGACCAGTACTTC,CASSHDRGRRRDQYF
TRBJ2-7,TRBD1,TRBV9,-,TGTGCCAGCGCCGGGACAGGGGACCACGAGCAGTACTTC,CASAGTGDHEQYF
TRBJ1-2,-,TRBV30,once,TGTGCCTGGAGTCCAGGGATCTATGGCTACACCTTC,CAWSPGIYGYTF
TRBJ2-1,-,TRBV10-3,-,TGTGCCATCAGTGAAAAACAGGGAGCTGAGCAGTTCTTC,CAISEKQGAEQFF
TRBJ1-4,TRBD1,TRBV23-1,few,TGCGCCAGCAGCCCGGACAGGGAGGGTGAAAAACTGTTTTTT,CASSPDREGEKLFF
TRBJ2-2,-,TRBV5-6,-,TGTGCCAGCAGCCTGGGGAACACCGGGGAGCTGTTTTTT,CASSLGNTGELFF
TRBJ1-2,-,TRBV6-5,once,TGTGCCAGCAGACTGGGGGCTGGATATGGCTACACCTTC,CASRLGAGYGYTF
TRBJ1-1,-,TRBV4-2,-,TGTGCCAGCAGCCCGGGTCGGGGGAGGACTGAAGCTTTCTTT,CASSPGRGRTEAFF